Sequencing of this T cell receptor beta chain was carried out in a study of control samples from healthy donors and cancer patients. The assay was immunoSEQ multiplex PCR, and TCRdb's table has in-frame clones only and misses some. The sample shows about 20,000 clones, 85% to 90% of them seen only once. The J segment lost 5 bases and the V segment lost 2 bases, leaving 14 bases of the junction unmatched. The CDR3 is 19 residues long. Germline CDR1 is ENHRY and CDR2 is SYGVKD. Sequenced: PBMCs. This rearrangement joins TRBV10-3 to TRBJ2-1, with TRBD2 matching over 11 bases. The origin of this receptor is a woman between 55 and 75 years old with head and neck cancer. The DNA for the CDR3 is TGTGCCATCAGTGAGCCGGGACTAGCGGTCCACCCTGGGGACAATGAGCAGTTCTTC. Protein product: CAISEPGLAVHPGDNEQFF.